Sequencing of this TCR beta chain was carried out in a study of blood T cell repertoires in COVID-19. Looking at the study overall: The analysed material was cDNA or gDNA that came from T cells, B-cell-depleted T cells, or PBMCs.

In the authors' methods: From reference gene primer amplification, estimates of nucleated cell counts were derived. Sequencing used immunoSEQ multiplex PCR; TCRdb keeps in-frame clones, though not all of them. For V, J and clone size, that table is used; D and trimming come from the DNA. The table has over 150,000 clones, approximately 73% seen once. This CDR3 is built from 15 residues. Trimming removed 5 bases from V and 4 bases from J, with 14 bases in between. The germline V gene has CDR1 MNHEY and CDR2 SMNVEV (reference sequence). The chain uses TRBV27 and TRBJ2-2, with D maybe TRBD2 (5 bases). Sequencing used peripheral blood. The clonotype originates from an elderly woman with acute or convalescent COVID-19. The CDR3 here is CASSPRWESTGELFF. CDR3 DNA: TGTGCCAGCAGTCCCCGTTGGGAGAGCACCGGGGAGCTGTTTTTT.